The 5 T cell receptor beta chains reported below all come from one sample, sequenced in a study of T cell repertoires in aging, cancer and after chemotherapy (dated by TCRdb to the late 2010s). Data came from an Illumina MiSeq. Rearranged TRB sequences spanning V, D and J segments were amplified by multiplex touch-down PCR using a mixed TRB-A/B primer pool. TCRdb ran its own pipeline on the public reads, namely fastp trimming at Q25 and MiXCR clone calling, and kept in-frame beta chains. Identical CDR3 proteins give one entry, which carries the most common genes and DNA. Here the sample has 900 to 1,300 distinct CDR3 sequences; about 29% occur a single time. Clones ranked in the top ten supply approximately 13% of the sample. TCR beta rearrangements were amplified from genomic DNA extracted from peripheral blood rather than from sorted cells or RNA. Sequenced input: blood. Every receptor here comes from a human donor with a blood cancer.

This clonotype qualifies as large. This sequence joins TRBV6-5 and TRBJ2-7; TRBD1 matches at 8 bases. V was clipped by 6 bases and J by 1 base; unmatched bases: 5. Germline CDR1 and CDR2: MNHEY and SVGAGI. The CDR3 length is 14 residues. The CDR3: CASSRGQASYEQYF. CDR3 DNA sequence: TGTGCCAGCAGCCGGGGACAGGCTTCCTACGAGCAGTACTTC.

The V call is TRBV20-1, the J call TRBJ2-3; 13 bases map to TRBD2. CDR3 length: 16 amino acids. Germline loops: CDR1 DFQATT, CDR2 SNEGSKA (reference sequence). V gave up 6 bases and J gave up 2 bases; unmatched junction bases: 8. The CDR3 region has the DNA TGCAGTGCCCTCCCCGGACTAGCGGGAGTCACAGATACGCAGTATTTT. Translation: CSALPGLAGVTDTQYF.

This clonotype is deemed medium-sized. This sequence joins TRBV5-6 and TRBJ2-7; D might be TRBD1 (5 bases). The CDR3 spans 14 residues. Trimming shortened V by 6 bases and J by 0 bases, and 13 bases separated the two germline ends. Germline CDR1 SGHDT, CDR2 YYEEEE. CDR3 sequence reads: CASNTGLNSYEQYF. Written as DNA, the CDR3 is TGTGCCAGCAATACAGGTCTTAACTCCTACGAGCAGTACTTC.

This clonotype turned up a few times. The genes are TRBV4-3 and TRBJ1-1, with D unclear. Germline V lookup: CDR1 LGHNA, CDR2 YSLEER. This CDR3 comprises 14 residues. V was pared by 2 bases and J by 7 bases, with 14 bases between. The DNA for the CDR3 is TGCGCCAGCAGCCAATCACGAGGGATAGTTGAAGCTTTCTTT. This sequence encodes CASSQSRGIVEAFF.

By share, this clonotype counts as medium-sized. The chain's CDR3 is CSAQTHLGGNTIYF. DNA for the CDR3: TGCAGTGCTCAAACGCATTTGGGTGGAAACACCATATATTTT. The gene calls are TRBV20-1 and TRBJ1-3, with D hard to call. The CDR3 is 14 amino acids. Looked up from germline, CDR1 is DFQATT and CDR2 is SNEGSKA (reference sequence). Trimming stripped 5 bases from V and 3 bases from J, with 14 bases between.